One sample yielded the 8 T cell receptor beta chains listed below, sequenced in a study of CD8 T cells in ankylosing spondylitis. Via MiXCR, TCRdb re-called the 5' RACE reads, giving one row per CDR3 protein. The sample shows approximately 88,000 distinct CDR3 sequences, roughly 10% of them seen only once. The specimen sequenced was blood, either unsorted or a sorted T cell fraction (not recorded which). Receptors originate from a male donor with ankylosing spondylitis or in good health (not recorded which).

This clonotype was seen many times. CDR3 in amino acids: CASSFLEGLGTDTQYF. The DNA of the CDR3 is TGTGCCAGCAGCTTCTTGGAAGGTCTTGGGACAGATACGCAGTATTTT. This chain links TRBV5-6 with TRBJ2-3, with D unclear. CDR3 length equals 16 residues. Germline-derived CDR1 and CDR2 are SGHDT and YYEEEE. V was clipped by 2 bases and J by 3 bases, with 16 bases between them. Using reference TRBV5-6 and TRBJ2-3 for the parts outside the CDR3, the full variable domain is DAGVTQSPTHLIKTRGQQVTLRCSPKSGHDTVSWYQQALGQGPQFIFQYYEEEERQRGNFPDRFSGHQFPNYSSELNVNALLLGDSALYLCASSFLEGLGTDTQYFGPGTRLTVL.

About this clonotype: This may come from a read error, since a much larger clone is one base off. The rearrangement links TRBV4-1 to TRBJ2-7, with D perhaps being TRBD1 or TRBD2 (5 bases each). The CDR3 contains 18 residues. Germline-derived CDR1 and CDR2 are MGHRA and YSYEKL. The CDR3 here is CVSSQDGGRRRISYEQYF. The CDR3 DNA reads TGCGTCAGCAGCCAAGATGGGGGTCGGAGGAGGATCTCCTACGAGCAGTACTTC.

This clonotype was picked up one time. The J gene is TRBJ2-5, the V gene TRBV7-6; 8 bases fit TRBD2. Germline assignment: CDR1 SGHVS and CDR2 FNYEAQ. CDR3 length: 15 residues. Trimming removed 7 bases from V and 0 bases from J; junction bases left unmatched: 7. The CDR3 nucleotides read TGTGCCAGCACCCAGGAGCGGGGGAACCAAGAGACCCAGTACTTC. Translating it yields CASTQERGNQETQYF.

With regard to this clonotype: A single base separates this from a much larger clone, so it may be a read error. This chain connects TRBV6-4 to TRBJ2-2; D tentatively reads TRBD1 or TRBD2 (5 bases each). The CDR3 consists of 14 residues. CDR1 MRHNA and CDR2 SNTAGT come from the germline V gene. The germline V and J ends were trimmed by 2 bases and 2 bases, with 6 bases remaining between them. The CDR3 here is CASSDRDNTGELFF. DNA for the CDR3: TGTGCCAGCAGTGACAGGGACAACACCGGGGAGCTGTTTTTT.

There are many counts of this clonotype. The chain joins TRBV7-2 to TRBJ2-3; 8 nucleotides agree with TRBD2. This CDR3 is 16 amino acids long. The germline V gene has CDR1 SGHTA and CDR2 FQGNSA. V lost 5 bases to trimming and J lost 0 bases; unmatched junction nucleotides: 7. The CDR3: CASSRIGGASTDTQYF. DNA of the CDR3: TGTGCCAGCAGCCGTATCGGGGGGGCTAGCACAGATACGCAGTATTTT.

This sequence joins TRBV7-9 and TRBJ1-5; TRBD1 agrees at 10 bases. The CDR3 sequence is 15 residues long. Germline values: CDR1 SEHNR, CDR2 FQNEAQ (reference sequence). V lost 2 bases and J lost 6; bases outside the gene matches: 4. The CDR3: CASSLPGTGVQPQHF. CDR3 nucleotides: TGTGCCAGCAGCTTACCTGGGACAGGGGTTCAGCCCCAGCATTTT.

This chain links TRBV7-9 with TRBJ2-5; a weak D match, TRBD1 (6 bases). V was trimmed by 5 bases and J by 2 bases, leaving 15 bases between them. The germline gives CDR1 SEHNR, CDR2 FQNEAQ (reference sequence). The CDR3 is 15 residues long. CDR3 DNA: TGTGCCAGCAGCCCACCGGGACAACGACAAGAGACCCAGTACTTC. Its translation is CASSPPGQRQETQYF.

This clonotype was observed at least ten times. The rearrangement joins TRBV5-1 to TRBJ2-5; tentative D call: TRBD1 (5 bases). The V gene's germline CDR1 is SGHRS and CDR2 YFSETQ. CDR3 size: 16 residues. Trimming cost V 3 bases and J 3 bases, with 18 bases left between them. The CDR3 DNA sequence: TGCGCCAGCAGCTCAGGACATGATACAAAAGAAGAGACCCAGTACTTC. Protein: CASSSGHDTKEETQYF.